This T cell receptor beta chain appears in the sequencing data of a study of blood T cell repertoires in COVID-19 (dated by TCRdb to 2018 to 2021). Describing the broader study: Samples covering the acute and convalescent phases of COVID-19 were provided by collaborators in the United States, Italy and Spain. The material from the prospective study consisted of cDNA or gDNA derived from T cells, B-cell-depleted T cells, or PBMCs. Deeply sampled blood TCRbeta repertoires from subjects exposed to, actively infected with, or recovered from COVID-19 were included in the dataset. A freely available public database, intended as a resource for researchers studying the immune response to SARS-CoV-2, is where the repertoires were released. The samples were drawn from two sources: the first 160 participants of the ongoing ImmuneRACE study, and 1,000 to 1,500 subjects contributed by 6 global collaborators. Sample metadata almost always included a de-identified subject ID, COVID-19 status, age in years and sex. HLA class I and class II types, where available, came from metadata supplied by the sample provider rather than from assay-based typing.

Including cysteine and phenylalanine, the CDR3 has 18 amino acids. Left in the record is the CDR3 DNA by itself, 54 bases read in frame from the first base. Clipping removes 2 bases from V and 2 bases from J, with 11 as the unmatched junction base count. For CDR1 and CDR2, the germline V gene lists SGHDT and YYEEEE. Here is what the overall study found, with its caveats: How much clinical and demographic metadata was included differed by source and by participant, and the metadata was provided uncurated.

TCRbeta CDR3 regions were amplified from genomic DNA using the immunoSEQ Assay, a bias-controlled multiplex PCR. In the paper's pipeline: The number of nucleated cells in each sample was estimated from the amplification of reference gene primers within the assay. Sequence reads were collapsed and filtered to measure the absolute abundance of every unique TCRbeta CDR3 rearrangement. For each sample, productive Simpson clonality was calculated by taking the square root of Simpson's diversity index across productive rearrangements. TCRdb took this table from immuneACCESS and kept in-frame rearrangements with V and J called. Such tables lack part of the clones; where checked against another copy, unresolved V genes explain under half of the gap, and the rest is unexplained. The V and J calls and clone size were taken over from that table, and D and trimming were inferred from the DNA. In all, the sample holds under 250,000 clones, and about four fifths of those were seen once. Jointly, the top ten make up 3.4% of the sample.

To note about this clone: No cognate antigen has been identified for it. There are no base qualities to consult, and no much larger clone falls within one base.

Whole blood was collected in K2EDTA tubes by collaborating institutions according to the institutions' own protocols. For TCRbeta analysis, collaborators shipped samples as frozen whole blood, isolated PBMCs, or DNA extracted from either of those sample types. Recombination joined TRBV5-6 with TRBJ1-5, with 9 bases matching TRBD1. The source material was peripheral blood. This TCR was sampled from a woman aged 18-29 years with acute or convalescent COVID-19. This receptor has the CDR3 CASSFSGTGIIGNQPQHF. The DNA reads as follows: TGTGCCAGCAGCTTTTCAGGGACAGGGATTATAGGCAATCAGCCCCAGCATTTT.